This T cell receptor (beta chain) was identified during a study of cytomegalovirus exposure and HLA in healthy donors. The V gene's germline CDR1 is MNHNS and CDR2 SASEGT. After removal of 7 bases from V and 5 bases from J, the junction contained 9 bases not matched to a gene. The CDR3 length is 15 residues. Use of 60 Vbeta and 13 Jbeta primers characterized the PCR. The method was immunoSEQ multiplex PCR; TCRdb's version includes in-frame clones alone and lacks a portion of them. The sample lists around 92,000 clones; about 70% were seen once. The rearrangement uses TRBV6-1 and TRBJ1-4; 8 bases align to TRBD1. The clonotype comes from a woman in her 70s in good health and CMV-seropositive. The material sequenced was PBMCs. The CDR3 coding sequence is TGTGCCAGCACTCCCGGACAGGGCGACAATGAAAAACTGTTTTTT. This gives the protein CASTPGQGDNEKLFF.